This TCR beta chain derives from a study of cytomegalovirus exposure and HLA in healthy donors. The study ran its PCR with 60 Vbeta and 13 Jbeta primers. Clones were sequenced by immunoSEQ multiplex PCR, and TCRdb holds only the in-frame ones, with some missing. The sample lists roughly 180,000 clones, roughly 77% occurring once. The V end lost 0 bases, the J end lost 8 bases, and 10 bases lay between the germline ends. Germline V lookup: CDR1 GTSNPN, CDR2 SVGIG (reference sequence). The CDR3 is made up of 13 amino acids. The receptor comes from a woman in her 40s in good health and CMV-seropositive. Sequencing input: PBMCs. The gene calls are TRBV30 and TRBJ1-4; D unclear. The CDR3 sequence: CAWSVHGKEKLFF. DNA for the CDR3: TGTGCCTGGAGTGTACACGGGAAGGAAAAACTGTTTTTT.